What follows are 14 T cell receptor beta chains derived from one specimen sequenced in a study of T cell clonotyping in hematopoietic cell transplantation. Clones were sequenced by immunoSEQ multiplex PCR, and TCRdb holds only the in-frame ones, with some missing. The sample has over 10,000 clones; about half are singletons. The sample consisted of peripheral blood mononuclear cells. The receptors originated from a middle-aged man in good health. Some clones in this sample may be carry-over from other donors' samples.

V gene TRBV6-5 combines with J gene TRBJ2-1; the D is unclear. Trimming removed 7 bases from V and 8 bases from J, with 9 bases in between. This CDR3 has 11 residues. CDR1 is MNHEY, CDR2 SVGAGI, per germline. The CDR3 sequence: CASTQGYEQFF. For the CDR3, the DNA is TGTGCCAGCACCCAAGGGTATGAGCAGTTCTTC.

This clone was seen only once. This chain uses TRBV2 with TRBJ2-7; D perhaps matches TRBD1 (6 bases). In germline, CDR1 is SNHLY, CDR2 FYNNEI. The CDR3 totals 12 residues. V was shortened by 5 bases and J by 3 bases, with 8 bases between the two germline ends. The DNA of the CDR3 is TGTGCCAGCAGTTACAGGGACTACGAGCAGTACTTC. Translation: CASSYRDYEQYF.

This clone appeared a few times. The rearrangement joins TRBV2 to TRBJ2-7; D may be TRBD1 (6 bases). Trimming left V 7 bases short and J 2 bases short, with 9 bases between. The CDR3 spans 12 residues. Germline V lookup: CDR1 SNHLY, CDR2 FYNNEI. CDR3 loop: CASIQGAYEQYF. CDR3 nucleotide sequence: TGTGCCAGCATACAGGGCGCCTACGAGCAGTACTTC. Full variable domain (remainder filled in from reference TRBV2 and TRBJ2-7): EPEVTQTPSHQVTQMGQEVILRCVPISNHLYFYWYRQILGQKVEFLVSFYNNEISEKSEIFDDQFSVERPDGSNFTLKIRSTKLEDSAMYFCASIQGAYEQYFGPGTRLTVT.

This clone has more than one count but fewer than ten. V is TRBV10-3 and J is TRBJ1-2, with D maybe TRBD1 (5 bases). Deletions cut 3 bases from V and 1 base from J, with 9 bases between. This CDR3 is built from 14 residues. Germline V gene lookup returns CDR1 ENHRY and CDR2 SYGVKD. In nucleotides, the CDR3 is TGTGCCATCAGTGAAAGGAGGGGTAACTATGGCTACACCTTC. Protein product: CAISERRGNYGYTF.

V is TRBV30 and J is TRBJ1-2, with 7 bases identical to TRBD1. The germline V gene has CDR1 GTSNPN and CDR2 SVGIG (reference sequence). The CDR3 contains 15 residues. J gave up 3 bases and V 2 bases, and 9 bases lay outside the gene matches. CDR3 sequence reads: CAWSLYTGVDYGYTF. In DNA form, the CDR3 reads TGTGCCTGGAGTTTATACACAGGGGTGGACTATGGCTACACCTTC.

The CDR3 is CASSPRDTHGYTF. The CDR3 DNA sequence: TGTGCCAGCAGCCCCCGGGACACACATGGCTACACCTTC. The V gene is TRBV5-4, the J gene TRBJ1-2, with a possible D match to TRBD1 (6 bases). Germline loops: CDR1 SGHNT, CDR2 YYREEE (reference sequence). Trimming pared 4 bases from V and 6 bases from J, leaving 13 bases between. The CDR3 is made up of 13 amino acids.

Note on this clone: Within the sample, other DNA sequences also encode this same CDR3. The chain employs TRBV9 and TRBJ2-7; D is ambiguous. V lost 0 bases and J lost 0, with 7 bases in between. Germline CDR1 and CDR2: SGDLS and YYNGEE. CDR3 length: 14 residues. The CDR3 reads CASSVVPSSYEQYF. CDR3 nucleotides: TGTGCCAGCAGCGTAGTCCCTAGCTCCTACGAGCAGTACTTC.

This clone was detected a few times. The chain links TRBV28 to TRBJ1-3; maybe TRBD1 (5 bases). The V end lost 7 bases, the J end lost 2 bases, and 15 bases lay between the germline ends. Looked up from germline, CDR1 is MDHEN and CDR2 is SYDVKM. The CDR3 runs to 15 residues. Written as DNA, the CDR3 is TGTGCCAGCAACAAAGACAGCGGCCCTGGAAACACCATATATTTT. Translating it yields CASNKDSGPGNTIYF.

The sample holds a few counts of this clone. Here the CDR3 reads CAWSVHRDQPQHF. The DNA of the CDR3 is TGTGCCTGGAGTGTACACAGAGATCAGCCCCAGCATTTT. The V gene is TRBV30, the J gene TRBJ1-5, with unresolved D. V gave up 0 bases and J gave up 5 bases, with 8 bases separating them. CDR3 length: 13 residues. Germline loops: CDR1 GTSNPN, CDR2 SVGIG (reference sequence).

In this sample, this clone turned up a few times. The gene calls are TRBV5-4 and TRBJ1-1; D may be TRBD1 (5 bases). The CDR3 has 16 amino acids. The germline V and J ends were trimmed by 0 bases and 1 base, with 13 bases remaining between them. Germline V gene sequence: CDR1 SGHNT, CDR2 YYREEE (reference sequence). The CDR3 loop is CASSLGVRDGNTEAFF. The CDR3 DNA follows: TGTGCCAGCAGCTTGGGGGTCAGGGACGGGAACACTGAAGCTTTCTTT.

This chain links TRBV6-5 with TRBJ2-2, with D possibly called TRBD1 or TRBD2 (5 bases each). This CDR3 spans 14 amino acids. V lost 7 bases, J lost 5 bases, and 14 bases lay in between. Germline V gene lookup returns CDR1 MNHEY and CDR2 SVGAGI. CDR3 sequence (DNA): TGTGCCAGCACCCAACAGGACTTTACCGGGGAGCTGTTTTTT. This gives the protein CASTQQDFTGELFF.

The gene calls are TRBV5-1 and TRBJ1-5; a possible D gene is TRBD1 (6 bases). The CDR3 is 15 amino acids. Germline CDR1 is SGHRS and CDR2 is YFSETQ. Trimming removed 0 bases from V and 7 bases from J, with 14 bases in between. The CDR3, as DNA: TGCGCCAGCAGCTTGGGGACAGCCGCCGGGCAGCCCCAGCATTTT. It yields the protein CASSLGTAAGQPQHF.

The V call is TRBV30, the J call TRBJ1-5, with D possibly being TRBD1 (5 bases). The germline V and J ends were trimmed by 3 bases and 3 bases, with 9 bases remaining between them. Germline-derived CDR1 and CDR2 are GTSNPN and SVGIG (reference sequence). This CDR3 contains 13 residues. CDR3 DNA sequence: TGTGCCTGGAGAGAACAGGTCAATCAGCCCCAGCATTTT. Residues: CAWREQVNQPQHF.

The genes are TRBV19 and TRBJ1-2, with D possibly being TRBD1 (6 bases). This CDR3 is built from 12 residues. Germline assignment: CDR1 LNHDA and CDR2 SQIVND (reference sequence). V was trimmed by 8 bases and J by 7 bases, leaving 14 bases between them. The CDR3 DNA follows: TGTGCCAGTGCGGGGGGGGCAGTTGGCTACACCTTC. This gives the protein CASAGGAVGYTF.